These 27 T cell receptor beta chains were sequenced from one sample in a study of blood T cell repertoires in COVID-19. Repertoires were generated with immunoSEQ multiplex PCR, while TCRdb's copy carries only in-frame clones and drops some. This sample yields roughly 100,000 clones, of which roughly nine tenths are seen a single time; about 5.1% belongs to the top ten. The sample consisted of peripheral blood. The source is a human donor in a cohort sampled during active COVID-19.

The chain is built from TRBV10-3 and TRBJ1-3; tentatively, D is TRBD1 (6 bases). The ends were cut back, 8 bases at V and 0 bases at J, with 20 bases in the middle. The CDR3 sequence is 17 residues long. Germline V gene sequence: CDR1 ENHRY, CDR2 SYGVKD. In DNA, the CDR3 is TGTGCCATCTCGGGAGGGGGGATCTTGGACTCTGGAAACACCATATATTTT. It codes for CAISGGGILDSGNTIYF.

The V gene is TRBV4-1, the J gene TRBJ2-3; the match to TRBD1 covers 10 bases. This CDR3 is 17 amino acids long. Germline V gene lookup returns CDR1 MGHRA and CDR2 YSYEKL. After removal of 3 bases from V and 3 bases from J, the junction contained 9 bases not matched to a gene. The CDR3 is CASSHRGTGAPTDTQYF. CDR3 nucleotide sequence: TGCGCCAGCAGCCACCGGGGGACAGGGGCCCCTACAGATACGCAGTATTTT.

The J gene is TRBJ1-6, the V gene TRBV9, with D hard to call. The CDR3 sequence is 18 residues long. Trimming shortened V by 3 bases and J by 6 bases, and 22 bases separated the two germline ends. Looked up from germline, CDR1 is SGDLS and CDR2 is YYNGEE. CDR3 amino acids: CASSGSRERSGRNSPLHF. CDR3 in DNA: TGTGCCAGCAGCGGCTCCCGCGAGAGGTCCGGCCGTAATTCACCCCTCCACTTT. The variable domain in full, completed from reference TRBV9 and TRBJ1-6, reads DSGVTQTPKHLITATGQRVTLRCSPRSGDLSVYWYQQSLDQGLQFLIQYYNGEERAKGNILERFSAQQFPDLHSELNLSSLELGDSALYFCASSGSRERSGRNSPLHFGNGTRLTVT.

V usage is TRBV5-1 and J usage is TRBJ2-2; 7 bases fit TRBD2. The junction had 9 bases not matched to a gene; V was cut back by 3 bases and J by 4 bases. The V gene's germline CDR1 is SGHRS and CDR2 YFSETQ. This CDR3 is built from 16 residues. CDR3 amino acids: CASSSVAGSSTGELFF. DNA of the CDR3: TGCGCCAGCAGCTCCGTAGCGGGTTCGAGCACCGGGGAGCTGTTTTTT. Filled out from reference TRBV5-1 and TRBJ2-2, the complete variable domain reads KAGVTQTPRYLIKTRGQQVTLSCSPISGHRSVSWYQQTPGQGLQFLFEYFSETQRNKGNFPGRFSGRQFSNSRSEMNVSTLELGDSALYLCASSSVAGSSTGELFFGEGSRLTVL.

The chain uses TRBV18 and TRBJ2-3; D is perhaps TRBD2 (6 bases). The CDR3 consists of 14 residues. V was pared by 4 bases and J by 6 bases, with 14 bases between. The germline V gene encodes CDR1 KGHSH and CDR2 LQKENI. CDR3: CASSQGILADTQYF. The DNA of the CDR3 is TGTGCCAGCTCACAGGGAATACTAGCTGATACGCAGTATTTT.

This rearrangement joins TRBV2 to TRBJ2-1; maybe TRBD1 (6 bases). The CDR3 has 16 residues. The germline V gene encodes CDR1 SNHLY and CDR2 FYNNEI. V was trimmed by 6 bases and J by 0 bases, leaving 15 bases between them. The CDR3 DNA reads TGTGCCAGCAGACCACCGGGACACTACTCCTACAATGAGCAGTTCTTC. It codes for CASRPPGHYSYNEQFF.

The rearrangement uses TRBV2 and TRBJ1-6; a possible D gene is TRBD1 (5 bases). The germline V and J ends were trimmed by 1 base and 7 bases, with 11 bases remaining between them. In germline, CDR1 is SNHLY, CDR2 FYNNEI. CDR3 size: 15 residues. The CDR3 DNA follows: TGTGCCAGCAGTGAAGAGGCAGGGTGGAATTCACCCCTCCACTTT. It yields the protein CASSEEAGWNSPLHF. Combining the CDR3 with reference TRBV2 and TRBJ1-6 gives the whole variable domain EPEVTQTPSHQVTQMGQEVILRCVPISNHLYFYWYRQILGQKVEFLVSFYNNEISEKSEIFDDQFSVERPDGSNFTLKIRSTKLEDSAMYFCASSEEAGWNSPLHFGNGTRLTVT.

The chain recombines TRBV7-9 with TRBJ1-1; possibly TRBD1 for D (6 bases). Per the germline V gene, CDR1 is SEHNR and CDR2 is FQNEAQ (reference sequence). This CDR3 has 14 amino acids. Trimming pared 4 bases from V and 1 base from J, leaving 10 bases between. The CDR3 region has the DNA TGTGCCAGCAGCTCAGGACAGCCGAACACTGAAGCTTTCTTT. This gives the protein CASSSGQPNTEAFF.

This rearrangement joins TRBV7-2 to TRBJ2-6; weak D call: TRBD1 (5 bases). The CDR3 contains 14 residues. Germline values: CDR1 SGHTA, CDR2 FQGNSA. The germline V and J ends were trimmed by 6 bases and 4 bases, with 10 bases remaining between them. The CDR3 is CASRPGSGANVLTF. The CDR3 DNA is TGTGCCAGCAGGCCAGGGTCGGGGGCCAACGTCCTGACTTTC.

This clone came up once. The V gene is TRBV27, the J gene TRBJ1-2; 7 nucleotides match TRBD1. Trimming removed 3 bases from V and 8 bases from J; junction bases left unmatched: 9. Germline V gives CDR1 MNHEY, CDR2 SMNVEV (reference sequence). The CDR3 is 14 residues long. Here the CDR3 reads CASSFEGAPGGYTF. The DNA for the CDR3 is TGTGCCAGCAGTTTCGAGGGGGCTCCGGGCGGCTACACCTTC.

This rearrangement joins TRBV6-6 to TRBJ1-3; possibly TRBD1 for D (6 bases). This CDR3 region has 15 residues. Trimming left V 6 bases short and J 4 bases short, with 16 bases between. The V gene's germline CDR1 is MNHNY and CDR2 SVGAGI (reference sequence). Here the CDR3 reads CASRLTGTSGNTIYF. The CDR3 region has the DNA TGTGCCAGCAGACTGACAGGCACTTCGGGAAACACCATATATTTT.

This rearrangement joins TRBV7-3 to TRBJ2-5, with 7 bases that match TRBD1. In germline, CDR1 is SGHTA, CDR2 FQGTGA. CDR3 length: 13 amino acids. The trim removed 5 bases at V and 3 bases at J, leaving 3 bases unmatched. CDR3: CASSQGQKETQYF. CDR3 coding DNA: TGTGCCAGCAGCCAGGGACAGAAAGAGACCCAGTACTTC.

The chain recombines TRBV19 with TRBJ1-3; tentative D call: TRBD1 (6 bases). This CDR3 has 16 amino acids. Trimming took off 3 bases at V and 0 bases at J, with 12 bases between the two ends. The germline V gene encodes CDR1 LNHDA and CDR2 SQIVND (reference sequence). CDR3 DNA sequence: TGTGCCAGTAGTATTAATGGACAGTTCTCTGGAAACACCATATATTTT. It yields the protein CASSINGQFSGNTIYF.

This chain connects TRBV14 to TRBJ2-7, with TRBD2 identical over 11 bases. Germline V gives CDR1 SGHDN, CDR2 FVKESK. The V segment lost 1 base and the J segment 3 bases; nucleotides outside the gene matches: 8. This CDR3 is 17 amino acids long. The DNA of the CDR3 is TGTGCCAGCAGCCAAGCCCGGGCGACTAGCGGGAACTACGAGCAGTACTTC. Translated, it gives CASSQARATSGNYEQYF.

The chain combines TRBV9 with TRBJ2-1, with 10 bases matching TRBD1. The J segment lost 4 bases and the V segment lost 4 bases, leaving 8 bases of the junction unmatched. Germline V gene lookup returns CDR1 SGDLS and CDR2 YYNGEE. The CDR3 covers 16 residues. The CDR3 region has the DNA TGTGCCAGCAGCCCACCGTGGACAGGGGGTTACAATGAGCAGTTCTTC. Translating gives CASSPPWTGGYNEQFF.

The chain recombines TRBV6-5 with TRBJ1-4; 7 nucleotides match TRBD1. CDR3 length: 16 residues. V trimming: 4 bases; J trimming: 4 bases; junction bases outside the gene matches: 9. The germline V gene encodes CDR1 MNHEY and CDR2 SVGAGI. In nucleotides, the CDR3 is TGTGCCAGCAGTTCCCTCGGACAGGTGGTTAATGAAAAACTGTTTTTT. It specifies CASSSLGQVVNEKLFF.

The CDR3 sequence: CASSYGGAGTDTQYF. The CDR3 nucleotides read TGTGCCAGCAGTTATGGGGGGGCTGGGACAGATACGCAGTATTTT. The chain has TRBV6-5 and TRBJ2-3, with D tentatively TRBD2 (7 bases). With 3 bases removed from V and 3 bases from J, the gap between germline ends came to 13 bases. The CDR3 has 15 residues. Germline V gene data show CDR1 as MNHEY and CDR2 as SVGAGI.

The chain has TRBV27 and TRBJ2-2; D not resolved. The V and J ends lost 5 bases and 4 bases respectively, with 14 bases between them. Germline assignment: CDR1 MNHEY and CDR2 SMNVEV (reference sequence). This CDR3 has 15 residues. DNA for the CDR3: TGTGCCAGCAGTCCCCGTGGCTCAACCACCGGGGAGCTGTTTTTT. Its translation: CASSPRGSTTGELFF.

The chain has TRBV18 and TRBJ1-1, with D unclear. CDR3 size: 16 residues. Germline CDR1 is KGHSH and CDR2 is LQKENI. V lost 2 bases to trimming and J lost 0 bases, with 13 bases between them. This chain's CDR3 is CASSPRLTDLNTEAFF. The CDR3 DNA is TGTGCCAGCTCACCAAGATTAACAGACCTGAACACTGAAGCTTTCTTT.

Written as DNA, the CDR3 is TGTGCCAGCAGGTACCAGGGGAGGGGGACTTACAATGAGCAGTTCTTC. This sequence encodes CASRYQGRGTYNEQFF. V is TRBV6-5 and J is TRBJ2-1, with D possibly matching TRBD2 (7 bases). Germline V gene sequence: CDR1 MNHEY, CDR2 SVGAGI. The germline V and J ends were trimmed by 6 bases and 4 bases, with 19 bases remaining between them. This CDR3 has 16 amino acids.

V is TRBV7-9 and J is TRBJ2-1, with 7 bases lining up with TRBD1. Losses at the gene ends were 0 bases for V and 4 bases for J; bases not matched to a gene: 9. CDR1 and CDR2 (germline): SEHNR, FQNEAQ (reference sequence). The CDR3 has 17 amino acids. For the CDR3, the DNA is TGTGCCAGCAGCTTAGCCGCCCGGGACAGCACATACAATGAGCAGTTCTTC. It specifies CASSLAARDSTYNEQFF.

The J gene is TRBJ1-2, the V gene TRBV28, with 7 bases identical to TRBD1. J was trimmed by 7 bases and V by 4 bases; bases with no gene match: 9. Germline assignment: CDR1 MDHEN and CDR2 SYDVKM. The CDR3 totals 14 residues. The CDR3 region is CASSYPGQAFGYTF. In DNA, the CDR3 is TGTGCCAGCAGTTATCCTGGACAGGCTTTTGGCTACACCTTC.

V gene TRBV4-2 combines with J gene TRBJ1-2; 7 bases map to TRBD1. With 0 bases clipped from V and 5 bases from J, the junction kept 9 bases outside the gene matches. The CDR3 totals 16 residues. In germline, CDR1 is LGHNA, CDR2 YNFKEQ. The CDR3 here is CASSQESGQSLYGYTF. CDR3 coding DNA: TGTGCCAGCAGCCAAGAGTCGGGACAGTCCCTATATGGCTACACCTTC.

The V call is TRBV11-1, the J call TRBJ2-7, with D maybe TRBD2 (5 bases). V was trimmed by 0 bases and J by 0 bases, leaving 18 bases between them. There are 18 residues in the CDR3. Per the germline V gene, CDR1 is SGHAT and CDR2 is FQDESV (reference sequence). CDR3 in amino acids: CASSLALSADPHSYEQYF. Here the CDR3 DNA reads TGTGCCAGCAGCTTAGCGCTGTCAGCGGACCCTCACTCCTACGAGCAGTACTTC.

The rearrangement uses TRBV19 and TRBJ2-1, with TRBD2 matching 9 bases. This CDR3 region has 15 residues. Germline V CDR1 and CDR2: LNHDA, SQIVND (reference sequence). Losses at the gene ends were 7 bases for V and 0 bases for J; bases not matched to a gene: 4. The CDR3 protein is CASKISGSSYNEQFF. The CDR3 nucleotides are TGTGCCAGTAAAATTAGCGGGAGCTCCTACAATGAGCAGTTCTTC.

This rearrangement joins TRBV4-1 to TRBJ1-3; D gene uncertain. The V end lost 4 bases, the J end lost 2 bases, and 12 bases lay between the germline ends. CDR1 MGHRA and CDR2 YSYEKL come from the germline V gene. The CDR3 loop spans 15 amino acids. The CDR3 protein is CASSRVPGTGNTIYF. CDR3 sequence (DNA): TGCGCCAGCAGCCGGGTGCCGGGGACTGGAAACACCATATATTTT.

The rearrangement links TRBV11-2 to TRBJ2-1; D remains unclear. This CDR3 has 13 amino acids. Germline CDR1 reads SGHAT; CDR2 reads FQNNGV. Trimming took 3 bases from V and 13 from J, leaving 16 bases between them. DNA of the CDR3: TGTGCCAGCAGCTTTTATCAGGCTCACGTACAGTTCTTC. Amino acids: CASSFYQAHVQFF.